A selection of T cell receptor beta chains follows, all from one sample in a study of CD8+ T cells in alopecia areata. TCRdb's copy holds only in-frame clones and misses some; the assay was immunoSEQ multiplex PCR. This table holds 95,000 to 100,000 clones, roughly 60% found once. Material: CD8+ T cells sorted from blood, obtained between weeks 55 and 65, from a patient treated with tofacitinib. All receptors derive from a human donor with alopecia areata. CDR3s include the opening cysteine and the closing phenylalanine or tryptophan. Each record gives: J gene, V gene, CDR3 protein.

j_gene: TRBJ2-5; v_gene: TRBV10-3; CDR3aa: CAISDEGQETQYF
j_gene: TRBJ2-7; v_gene: TRBV27; CDR3aa: CASRPGWPPNYEQYF
j_gene: TRBJ2-1; v_gene: TRBV30; CDR3aa: CAWSLGYSYNEQFF
j_gene: TRBJ1-1; v_gene: TRBV19; CDR3aa: CASTGTMNTEAFF
j_gene: TRBJ2-5; v_gene: TRBV2; CDR3aa: CASSEEETQYF
j_gene: TRBJ1-5; v_gene: TRBV7-6; CDR3aa: CASSLAVGQPQHF
j_gene: TRBJ2-1; v_gene: TRBV29-1; CDR3aa: CSAPGRDSNNEQFF
j_gene: TRBJ2-7; v_gene: TRBV27; CDR3aa: CASSLTGYEQYF
j_gene: TRBJ2-7; v_gene: TRBV4-2; CDR3aa: CASSQESTDEQYF
j_gene: TRBJ2-7; v_gene: TRBV30; CDR3aa: CAFTRGTSYEQYF
j_gene: TRBJ1-1; v_gene: TRBV13; CDR3aa: CASSSGTFEAFF
j_gene: TRBJ2-1; v_gene: TRBV29-1; CDR3aa: CSVDHYNEQFF
j_gene: TRBJ2-7; v_gene: TRBV10-3; CDR3aa: CAISEDVLTGYEQYF
j_gene: TRBJ1-4; v_gene: TRBV14; CDR3aa: CASSQDFEKLFF
j_gene: TRBJ2-2; v_gene: TRBV13; CDR3aa: CASSPPGAGRDGELFF
j_gene: TRBJ2-7; v_gene: TRBV10-3; CDR3aa: CAISGVGDYEQYF
j_gene: TRBJ2-2; v_gene: TRBV4-2; CDR3aa: CASSQDLRGTYTGELFF
j_gene: TRBJ2-7; v_gene: TRBV19; CDR3aa: CASSIGQGSYEQYF
j_gene: TRBJ2-1; v_gene: TRBV11-2; CDR3aa: CASRGGQGGNEQFF